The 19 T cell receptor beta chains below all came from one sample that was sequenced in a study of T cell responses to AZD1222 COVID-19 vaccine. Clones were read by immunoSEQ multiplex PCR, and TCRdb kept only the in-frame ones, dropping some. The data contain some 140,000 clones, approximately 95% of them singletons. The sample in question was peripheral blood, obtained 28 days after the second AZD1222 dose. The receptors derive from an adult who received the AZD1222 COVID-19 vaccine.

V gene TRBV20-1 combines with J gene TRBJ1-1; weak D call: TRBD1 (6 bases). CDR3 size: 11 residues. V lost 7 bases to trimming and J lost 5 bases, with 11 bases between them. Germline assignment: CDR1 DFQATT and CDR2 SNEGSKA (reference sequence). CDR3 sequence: CSGPQGTEAFF. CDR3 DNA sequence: TGCAGTGGCCCCCAGGGGACTGAAGCTTTCTTT.

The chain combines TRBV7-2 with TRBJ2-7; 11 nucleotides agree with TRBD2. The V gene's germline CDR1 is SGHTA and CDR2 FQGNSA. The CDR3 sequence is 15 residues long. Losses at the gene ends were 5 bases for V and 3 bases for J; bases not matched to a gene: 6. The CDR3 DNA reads TGTGCCAGCAGCACCTACGGGACTAGCGGCTACGAGCAGTACTTC. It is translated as CASSTYGTSGYEQYF.

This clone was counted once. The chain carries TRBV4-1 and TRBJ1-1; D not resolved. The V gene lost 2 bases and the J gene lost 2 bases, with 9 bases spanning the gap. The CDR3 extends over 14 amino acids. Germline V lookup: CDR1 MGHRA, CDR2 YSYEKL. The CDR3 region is CASSQTGLNTEAFF. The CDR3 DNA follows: TGCGCCAGCAGCCAAACGGGCCTCAACACTGAAGCTTTCTTT.

CDR3 DNA: TGTGCCAGCAGCTTAGTGTCTAGCGGGAACCAAGAGACCCAGTACTTC. This codes for CASSLVSSGNQETQYF. This chain uses TRBV5-5 with TRBJ2-5, with TRBD2 matching over 9 bases. CDR3 length equals 16 residues. Germline V gene data show CDR1 as SGHKS and CDR2 as YYEKEE (reference sequence). V shed 2 bases, J shed 0 bases, and the junction held 5 bases outside the gene matches.

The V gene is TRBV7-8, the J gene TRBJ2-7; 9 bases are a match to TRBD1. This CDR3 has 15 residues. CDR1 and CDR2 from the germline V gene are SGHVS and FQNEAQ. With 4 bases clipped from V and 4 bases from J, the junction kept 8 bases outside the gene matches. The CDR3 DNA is TGTGCCAGCAGCTCCTACCGGGACAGGGTGTACGAGCAGTACTTC. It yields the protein CASSSYRDRVYEQYF.

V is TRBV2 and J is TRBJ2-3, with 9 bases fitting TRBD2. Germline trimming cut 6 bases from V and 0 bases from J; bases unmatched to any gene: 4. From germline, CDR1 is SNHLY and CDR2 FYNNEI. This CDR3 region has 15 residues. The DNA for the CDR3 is TGTGCCAGCAGCATCGGACTAGCGAGCACAGATACGCAGTATTTT. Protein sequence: CASSIGLASTDTQYF.

The CDR3: CASSSGLLMHEQYF. CDR3 sequence (DNA): TGTGCCAGCAGTTCGGGACTCCTAATGCACGAGCAGTACTTC. The rearrangement links TRBV27 to TRBJ2-7; weak D call: TRBD2 (6 bases). This CDR3 comprises 14 residues. The germline V gene encodes CDR1 MNHEY and CDR2 SMNVEV (reference sequence). The germline V and J ends were trimmed by 4 bases and 5 bases, with 15 bases remaining between them.

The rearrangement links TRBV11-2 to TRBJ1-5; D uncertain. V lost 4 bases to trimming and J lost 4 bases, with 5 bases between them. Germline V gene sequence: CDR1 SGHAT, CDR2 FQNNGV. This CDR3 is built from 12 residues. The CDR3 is CASSSPNQPQHF. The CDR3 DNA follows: TGTGCCAGCAGCTCACCTAATCAGCCCCAGCATTTT.

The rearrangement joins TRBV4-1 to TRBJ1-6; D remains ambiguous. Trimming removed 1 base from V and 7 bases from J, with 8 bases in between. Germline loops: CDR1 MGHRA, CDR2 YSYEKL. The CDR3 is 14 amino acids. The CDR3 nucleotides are TGCGCCAGCAGCCAAGGAGTGGGGAATTCACCCCTCCACTTT. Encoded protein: CASSQGVGNSPLHF.

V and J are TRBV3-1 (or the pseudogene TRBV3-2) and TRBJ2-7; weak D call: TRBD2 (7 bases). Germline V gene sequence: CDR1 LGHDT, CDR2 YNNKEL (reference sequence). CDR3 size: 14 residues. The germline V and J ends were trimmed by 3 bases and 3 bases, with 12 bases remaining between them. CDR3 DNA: TGTGCCAGCAGCCAGAGGGGGGACTACTACGAGCAGTACTTC. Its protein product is CASSQRGDYYEQYF.

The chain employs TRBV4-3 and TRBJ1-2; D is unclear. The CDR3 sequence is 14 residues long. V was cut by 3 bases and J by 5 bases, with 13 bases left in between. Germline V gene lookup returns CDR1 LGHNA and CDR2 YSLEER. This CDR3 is CASSQTRGGYGYTF. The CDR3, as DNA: TGCGCCAGCAGCCAGACTCGGGGTGGGTATGGCTACACCTTC.

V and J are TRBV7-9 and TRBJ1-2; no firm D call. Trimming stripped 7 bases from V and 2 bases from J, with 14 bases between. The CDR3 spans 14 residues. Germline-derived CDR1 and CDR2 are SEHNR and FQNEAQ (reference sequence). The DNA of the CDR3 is TGTGCCAGCACCCTGCCCGGTGGGAACTATGGCTACACCTTC. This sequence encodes CASTLPGGNYGYTF. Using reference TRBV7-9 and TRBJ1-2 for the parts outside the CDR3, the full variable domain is DTGVSQNPRHKITKRGQNVTFRCDPISEHNRLYWYRQTLGQGPEFLTYFQNEAQLEKSRLLSDRFSAERPKGSFSTLEIQRTEQGDSAMYLCASTLPGGNYGYTFGSGTRLTVV.

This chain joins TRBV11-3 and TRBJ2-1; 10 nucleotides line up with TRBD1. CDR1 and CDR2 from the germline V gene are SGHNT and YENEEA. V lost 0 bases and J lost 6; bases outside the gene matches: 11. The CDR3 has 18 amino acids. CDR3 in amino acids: CASSLDQSGTGAFNEQFF. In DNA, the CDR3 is TGTGCCAGCAGCTTAGATCAGTCGGGGACAGGGGCATTCAATGAGCAGTTCTTC.

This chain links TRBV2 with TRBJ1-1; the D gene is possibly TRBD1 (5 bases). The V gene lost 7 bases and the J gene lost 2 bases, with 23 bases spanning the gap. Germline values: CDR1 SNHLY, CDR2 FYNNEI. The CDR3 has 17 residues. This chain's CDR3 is CASIAWGREILNTEAFF. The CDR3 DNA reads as TGTGCCAGCATTGCATGGGGCAGGGAGATACTAAACACTGAAGCTTTCTTT.

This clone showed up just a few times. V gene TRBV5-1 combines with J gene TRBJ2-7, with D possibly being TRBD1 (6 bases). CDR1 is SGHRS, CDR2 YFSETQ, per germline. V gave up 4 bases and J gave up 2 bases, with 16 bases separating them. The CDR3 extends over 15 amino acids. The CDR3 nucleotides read TGCGCCAGCAGCCCTGCCCGACAGGCCCCCTACGAGCAGTACTTC. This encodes CASSPARQAPYEQYF.

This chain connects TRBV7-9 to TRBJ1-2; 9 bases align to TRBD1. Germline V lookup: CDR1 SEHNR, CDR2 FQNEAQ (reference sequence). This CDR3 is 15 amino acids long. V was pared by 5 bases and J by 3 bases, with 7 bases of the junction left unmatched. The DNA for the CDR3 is TGTGCCAGCAGCCCGGACAGGGGTGTTGACTATGGCTACACCTTC. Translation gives CASSPDRGVDYGYTF.

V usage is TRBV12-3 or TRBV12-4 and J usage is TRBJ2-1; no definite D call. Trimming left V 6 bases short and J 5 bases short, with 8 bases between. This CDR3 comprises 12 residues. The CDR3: CASSLTHNEQFF. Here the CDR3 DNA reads TGTGCCAGCAGCCTAACCCACAATGAGCAGTTCTTC.

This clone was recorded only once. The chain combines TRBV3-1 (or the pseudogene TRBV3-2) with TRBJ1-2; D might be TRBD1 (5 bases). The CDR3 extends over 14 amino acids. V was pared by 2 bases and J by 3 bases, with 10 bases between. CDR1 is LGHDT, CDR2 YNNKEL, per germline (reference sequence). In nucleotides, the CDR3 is TGTGCCAGCAGCCAATCCAGGGCAGACTATGGCTACACCTTC. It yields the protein CASSQSRADYGYTF.

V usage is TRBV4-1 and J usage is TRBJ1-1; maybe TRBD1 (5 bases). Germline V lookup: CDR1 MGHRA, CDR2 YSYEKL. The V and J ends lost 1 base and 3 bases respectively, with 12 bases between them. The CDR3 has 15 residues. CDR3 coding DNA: TGCGCCAGCAGCCAAGTCCCCGGGACTTACACTGAAGCTTTCTTT. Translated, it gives CASSQVPGTYTEAFF.